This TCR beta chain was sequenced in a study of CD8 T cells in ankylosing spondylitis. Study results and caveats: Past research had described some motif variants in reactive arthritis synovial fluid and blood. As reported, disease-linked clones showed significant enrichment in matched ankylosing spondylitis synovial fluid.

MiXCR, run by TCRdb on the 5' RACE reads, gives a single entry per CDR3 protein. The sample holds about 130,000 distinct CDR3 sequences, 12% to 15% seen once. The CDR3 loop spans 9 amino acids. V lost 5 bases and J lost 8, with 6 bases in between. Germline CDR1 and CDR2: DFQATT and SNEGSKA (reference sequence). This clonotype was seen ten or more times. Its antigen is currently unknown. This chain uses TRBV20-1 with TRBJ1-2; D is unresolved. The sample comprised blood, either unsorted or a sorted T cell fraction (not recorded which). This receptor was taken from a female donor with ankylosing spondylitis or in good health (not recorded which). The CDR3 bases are TGCAGTGCTCTTTCGGGCTACACCTTC. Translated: CSALSGYTF.